A selection of T cell receptor beta chains follows, all from one sample in a study of cytomegalovirus exposure and HLA in healthy donors. The method was immunoSEQ multiplex PCR; TCRdb's version includes in-frame clones alone and lacks a portion of them. The sample carries roughly 130,000 clones, roughly 80% recorded once. What was sequenced was PBMCs. Source of these receptors: a man under 40 in good health and CMV-seronegative. CDR3s leave out the opening cysteine and the closing phenylalanine or tryptophan. Not all rows give a size; the values are once, few, many and, for expanded clones, a class.

TRBV6-5	TRBJ1-5	.	ASRAAINQPQH
TRBV6-5	TRBJ2-1	once	ASSYSGGGSKAEQF
TRBV19	TRBJ2-1	.	ASSIQGPLPLNEQF
TRBV4-1	TRBJ2-1	.	ASSQAAGHNEQF
TRBV15	TRBJ2-3	.	ATSRDNGRRQSTDTQY
TRBV7-9	TRBJ1-1	.	ASSPTGLPREAF
TRBV7-9	TRBJ1-1	.	ASSFGQGQAF
TRBV7-2	TRBJ2-7	.	ASSLASDYYEQY
TRBV5-6	TRBJ2-7	.	ASSFSAYEQY
TRBV28	TRBJ1-2	.	ASSYGRRGYT
TRBV27	TRBJ1-5	.	ASSINFSNQPQH
TRBV29-1	TRBJ1-1	.	SFFYRTEAF
TRBV6-1	TRBJ2-3	.	ASREERERTDTQY
TRBV30	TRBJ1-5	.	AWRRGSNQPQN
TRBV28	TRBJ1-5	.	ASRPGQGNQPQH
TRBV5-6	TRBJ2-7	.	ASSFYYVGGRNYEQY
TRBV5-1	TRBJ2-2	once	ASRRGGGAERITGELF
TRBV7-2	TRBJ2-3	.	ASSSRWGGTDTQY
TRBV19	TRBJ1-5	.	ASSIGGQGVQPQH
TRBV5-6	TRBJ2-1	once	ASSLDGESYNEQF
TRBV11-2	TRBJ1-1	.	ASSFEGSEAF
TRBV6-5	TRBJ1-3	few	ASSSGQGAGNTIY
TRBV7-6	TRBJ1-3	.	ASSSVSGLSGNTIY
TRBV28	TRBJ2-5	.	ASTFGTGETQY